The 25 T cell receptor beta chains below were found in one sample sequenced in a study of T cell repertoires in cytomegalovirus infection. These receptors lack a known antigen. Using its own MiXCR run on the reads, TCRdb lists one record per CDR3 protein. The table includes about half a million distinct CDR3 sequences, 40% to 50% detected once. Sample: cultured PBMCs, taken from culture after CMV antigen stimulation. The receptors derive from a human donor in good health (CMV status not recorded). Some clones in this sample may be carry-over from other donors' samples.

This clonotype was detected only a few times. V gene TRBV6-2 or TRBV6-3 combines with J gene TRBJ1-3; D call uncertain. The CDR3 length is 16 residues. V was cut by 8 bases and J by 0 bases, with 17 bases left in between. Germline assignment: CDR1 MNHEY and CDR2 SVGEGT. The CDR3 DNA is TGTGCCAGCGTGAGCGGCGCGGGCTCCTCTGGAAACACCATATATTTT. This translates into CASVSGAGSSGNTIYF.

This clonotype has just a few counts. The rearrangement joins TRBV7-9 to TRBJ1-1; D is undetermined. Germline lookup yields CDR1 SEHNR and CDR2 FQNEAQ (reference sequence). V was shortened by 4 bases and J by 7 bases, with 7 bases between the two germline ends. This CDR3 region has 11 residues. The CDR3 reads CASSSEGEAFF. The CDR3 DNA is TGTGCCAGCAGCTCCGAGGGTGAAGCTTTCTTT.

This clonotype was seen a few times. V gene TRBV7-2 combines with J gene TRBJ1-5; D not resolved. V lost 6 bases and J 4 bases, leaving 10 bases between the germline ends. The V gene's germline CDR1 is SGHTA and CDR2 FQGNSA. This CDR3 spans 13 amino acids. The CDR3 protein is CASSQRVNQPQHF. DNA for the CDR3: TGTGCCAGCAGTCAACGGGTAAATCAGCCCCAGCATTTT.

The chain is built from TRBV25-1 and TRBJ2-3; 8 bases agree with TRBD2. This CDR3 is built from 18 residues. V was pared by 1 base and J by 4 bases, with 13 bases of the junction left unmatched. CDR1 is MGHDK and CDR2 is SYGVNS in the germline V gene. The CDR3 here is CASSESVAGRPYSDTQYF. The CDR3 region has the DNA TGTGCCAGCAGTGAATCGGTAGCGGGACGACCTTACTCAGATACGCAGTATTTT.

This CDR3 reads CASSRAWANSPLHF. The CDR3 region has the DNA TGTGCCAGCAGCCGCGCATGGGCTAATTCACCCCTCCACTTT. V gene TRBV6-5 combines with J gene TRBJ1-6; D gene ambiguous. V gave up 6 bases and J gave up 6 bases, with 12 bases separating them. This CDR3 has 14 amino acids. Per the germline V gene, CDR1 is MNHEY and CDR2 is SVGAGI.

The chain couples TRBV24-1 to TRBJ2-3; possibly TRBD2 for D (5 bases). V lost 3 bases, J lost 2 bases, and 8 bases lay in between. Germline values: CDR1 KGHDR, CDR2 SFDVKD. The CDR3 totals 14 residues. CDR3 residues: CATSDRGVTDTQYF. In nucleotides, the CDR3 is TGTGCCACCAGTGATCGGGGAGTCACAGATACGCAGTATTTT.

This clonotype was picked up a small number of times. The chain employs TRBV7-2 and TRBJ2-5; no firm D call. V was cut by 5 bases and J by 5 bases, with 15 bases left in between. Per germline, CDR1 SGHTA and CDR2 FQGNSA. The CDR3 sequence is 14 residues long. The CDR3 reads CASSGDIHTETQYF. CDR3 coding DNA: TGTGCCAGCAGCGGCGACATCCACACGGAGACCCAGTACTTC.

The chain recombines TRBV4-3 with TRBJ2-1; 8 positions match TRBD2. Germline CDR1 is LGHNA and CDR2 is YSLEER. The CDR3 sequence is 17 residues long. The V gene end was trimmed by 0 bases and the J gene end by 5 bases; junction bases not matched to a gene: 9. CDR3: CASSQDWLAGYNNEQFF. In nucleotides, the CDR3 is TGCGCCAGCAGCCAAGACTGGCTAGCGGGTTATAACAATGAGCAGTTCTTC.

In this sample, this clonotype turned up a few times. The rearrangement links TRBV7-2 to TRBJ2-3; D might be TRBD2 (6 bases). The CDR3 runs 14 residues. Deletions cut 5 bases from V and 7 bases from J, with 16 bases between. CDR1 and CDR2 (germline): SGHTA, FQGNSA. CDR3 protein: CASSPSGAGNTQYF. The CDR3 DNA is TGTGCCAGCAGCCCCAGCGGAGCGGGTAATACGCAGTATTTT.

The chain recombines TRBV20-1 with TRBJ2-1; 8 nucleotides agree with TRBD1. The CDR3 spans 14 residues. Germline values: CDR1 DFQATT, CDR2 SNEGSKA (reference sequence). The V segment lost 0 bases and the J segment 9 bases; nucleotides outside the gene matches: 7. CDR3 DNA: TGCAGTGCTAGAGATCGGACAGGGTTTAGTGAGCAGTTCTTC. This translates into CSARDRTGFSEQFF.

The J gene is TRBJ2-1, the V gene TRBV7-2; no clear D. The CDR3 has 15 amino acids. The germline V gene encodes CDR1 SGHTA and CDR2 FQGNSA. V was clipped by 1 base and J by 2 bases, with 9 bases between them. CDR3 DNA sequence: TGTGCCAGCAGCTTAGGTCCAGCAACCTACAATGAGCAGTTCTTC. It specifies CASSLGPATYNEQFF.

V and J are TRBV7-9 and TRBJ2-1; TRBD2 aligns across 9 bases. Germline trimming cut 5 bases from V and 5 bases from J; bases unmatched to any gene: 7. The germline V gene has CDR1 SEHNR and CDR2 FQNEAQ (reference sequence). This CDR3 comprises 15 residues. For the CDR3, the DNA is TGTGCCAGCAGCCTTAGCGGGGGCCTTAACAATGAGCAGTTCTTC. Translation: CASSLSGGLNNEQFF.

This clonotype was counted only a few times. This chain links TRBV7-2 with TRBJ1-5; maybe TRBD1 (6 bases). The germline gives CDR1 SGHTA, CDR2 FQGNSA. CDR3 length: 15 amino acids. V lost 5 bases and J 6 bases, leaving 17 bases between the germline ends. The CDR3 here is CASSVGGPGRQPQHF. DNA for the CDR3: TGTGCCAGCAGCGTAGGGGGGCCGGGCCGTCAGCCCCAGCATTTT.

This clonotype appeared a few times. This chain uses TRBV20-1 with TRBJ2-7, with D unclear. Per the germline V gene, CDR1 is DFQATT and CDR2 is SNEGSKA (reference sequence). This CDR3 comprises 10 residues. V lost 6 bases to trimming and J lost 6 bases, with 9 bases between them. The CDR3 loop is CSASALEQYF. Here the CDR3 DNA reads TGCAGTGCCTCAGCTCTCGAGCAGTACTTC.

The genes are TRBV7-2 and TRBJ2-3; D is perhaps TRBD1 (5 bases). Germline CDR1 SGHTA, CDR2 FQGNSA. The length of the CDR3 is 14 residues. Trimming pared 1 base from V and 5 bases from J, leaving 10 bases between. This CDR3 reads CASSLVGQGDTQYF. CDR3 DNA: TGTGCCAGCAGCTTAGTCGGGCAGGGAGATACGCAGTATTTT.

This clonotype was seen a few times. CDR3 amino acids: CASIQAGSRNQPQHF. CDR3 bases: TGTGCCAGCATCCAGGCGGGAAGCAGAAATCAGCCCCAGCATTTT. This sequence joins TRBV6-2 or TRBV6-3 and TRBJ1-5; D ambiguous. The CDR3 has 15 amino acids. Trimming left V 7 bases short and J 4 bases short, with 17 bases between. Germline values: CDR1 MNHEY, CDR2 SVGEGT.

This clonotype was counted at least ten times. The chain has TRBV7-2 and TRBJ2-1, with D uncertain. The CDR3 totals 13 residues. The ends were cut back, 8 bases at V and 3 bases at J, with 11 bases in the middle. In germline, CDR1 is SGHTA, CDR2 FQGNSA. The CDR3 DNA is TGTGCCAGCGCCTCACTACGCTACAATGAGCAGTTCTTC. Translation: CASASLRYNEQFF.

The gene calls are TRBV6-5 and TRBJ2-1, with 8 positions matching TRBD2. Germline CDR1 reads MNHEY; CDR2 reads SVGAGI. The CDR3 extends over 12 amino acids. The CDR3 loop reads CVCGRSYNEQFF. In DNA, the CDR3 is TGTGTTTGCGGGAGGTCCTACAATGAGCAGTTCTTC.

The chain employs TRBV7-8 and TRBJ2-2; 12 nucleotides line up with TRBD2. CDR3 size: 15 residues. Trimming cost V 8 bases and J 5 bases; bases outside gene matches: 6. Germline CDR1 SGHVS, CDR2 FQNEAQ. CDR3 residues: CASPTSGGVTGELFF. CDR3 in DNA: TGTGCCAGCCCGACTAGCGGGGGAGTGACCGGGGAGCTGTTTTTT.

The V gene is TRBV11-2, the J gene TRBJ2-2; D is uncertain. V was shortened by 4 bases and J by 8 bases, with 14 bases between the two germline ends. The germline CDR1 and CDR2 sequences are SGHAT and FQNNGV. The CDR3 is 14 residues long. CDR3 DNA sequence: TGTGCCAGCAGCTCTCAGACCAAAGGAGGGGAGCTGTTTTTT. Protein: CASSSQTKGGELFF.

This chain uses TRBV7-2 with TRBJ2-1; TRBD2 aligns across 8 bases. V gave up 10 bases and J gave up 9 bases; unmatched junction bases: 8. The germline CDR1 and CDR2 sequences are SGHTA and FQGNSA. There are 12 residues in the CDR3. In DNA, the CDR3 is TGTGCCACCTCGCGGGAGGATCTTGAGCAGTTCTTC. Translating gives CATSREDLEQFF.

The sample holds a few counts of this clonotype. The genes are TRBV6-1 and TRBJ1-2, with 9 bases that match TRBD1. The CDR3 runs to 16 residues. J gave up 4 bases and V 5 bases, and 11 bases lay outside the gene matches. Germline V gene sequence: CDR1 MNHNS, CDR2 SASEGT. The DNA for the CDR3 is TGTGCCAGCAGTCGAGACCTACAGGGGGCCGGCTATGGCTACACCTTC. Translated, it gives CASSRDLQGAGYGYTF.

The chain uses TRBV2 and TRBJ1-4; a possible D gene is TRBD1 (5 bases). Between the trimmed V and J ends, which lost 2 bases and 11 bases, there was a span of 12 bases. The CDR3 consists of 13 residues. CDR1 SNHLY and CDR2 FYNNEI come from the germline V gene. In nucleotides, the CDR3 is TGTGCCAGCAGTGAATCCAGGGTAGGGAAACTGTTTTTT. Residues: CASSESRVGKLFF.

This clonotype was recorded many times. This chain connects TRBV7-2 to TRBJ2-5; TRBD1 matches at 11 bases. Germline assignment: CDR1 SGHTA and CDR2 FQGNSA. This CDR3 has 15 residues. Trimming took 5 bases from V and 5 from J; bases not matched to a gene: 7. As DNA, the CDR3 is TGTGCCAGCAGCCAATCCGGGACAGGGGGGGAGACCCAGTACTTC. Amino acid sequence: CASSQSGTGGETQYF. Drawing the rest from reference TRBV7-2 and TRBJ2-5, the complete variable domain is GAGVSQSPSNKVTEKGKDVELRCDPISGHTALYWYRQSLGQGLEFLIYFQGNSAPDKSGLPSDRFSAERTGGSVSTLTIQRTQQEDSAVYLCASSQSGTGGETQYFGPGTRLLVL.

The V call is TRBV7-2, the J call TRBJ2-3, with D unresolved. The CDR3 has 13 amino acids. CDR1 and CDR2 from the germline V gene are SGHTA and FQGNSA. Trimming pared 5 bases from V and 6 bases from J, leaving 12 bases between. CDR3 sequence: CASSQWTADTQYF. The CDR3 bases are TGTGCCAGCAGCCAATGGACGGCGGATACGCAGTATTTT.